This is a list of T cell receptor beta chains from one sample in a study of cytomegalovirus exposure and HLA in healthy donors. Data came from immunoSEQ multiplex PCR; TCRdb stores just in-frame clones and leaves some out. The sample holds around 140,000 clones, over 60% seen once. Material: PBMCs. The origin of the receptors is a man between 35 and 55 years old in good health and CMV-seronegative. The CDR3 runs from the conserved cysteine through the conserved F or W. D genes are given only for firm matches. Not every row has a clone size; where given, it reads once, few, many or a size class.

D	J	length	V	size	CDR3	DNA
TRBD2	TRBJ2-1	14	TRBV2	-	CASSTIAGGHEQFF	TGTGCCAGCAGCACGATAGCGGGGGGGCACGAGCAGTTCTTC
TRBD2	TRBJ2-1	15	TRBV6-1	-	CASNSGGADRNEQFF	TGTGCCAGCAATAGCGGGGGGGCCGATCGGAATGAGCAGTTCTTC
TRBD1	TRBJ1-2	14	TRBV27	once	CASSFHGPKDRVRF	TGTGCCAGCAGTTTTCACGGCCCGAAGGACAGGGTGAGGTTC
TRBD1	TRBJ2-3	16	TRBV14	-	CASSRELGGSGDTQYF	TGTGCCAGCAGCCGAGAACTAGGGGGCTCGGGAGATACGCAGTATTTT
-	TRBJ1-5	13	TRBV19	-	CASSVRGNQPQHF	TGTGCCAGTAGTGTCAGGGGAAATCAGCCCCAGCATTTT
-	TRBJ2-1	13	TRBV27	-	CASSPYPLEQEFF	TGTGCCAGCAGTCCCTATCCCCTCGAGCAGGAGTTCTTC
TRBD2	TRBJ2-1	14	TRBV29-1	-	CSVAGTSGSIGTFF	TGCAGCGTTGCCGGGACTAGCGGGTCGATTGGGACGTTCTTC
-	TRBJ1-2	13	TRBV5-4	few	CASSLEQPRGYTF	TGTGCCAGCAGCTTGGAACAGCCCCGGGGCTACACCTTC
TRBD2	TRBJ2-1	16	TRBV15	-	CATGARSGTAYNEQFF	TGTGCCACCGGGGCCAGAAGCGGGACCGCCTACAATGAGCAGTTCTTC
-	TRBJ2-1	16	TRBV5-1	few	CASSLAGQSSYNEQFF	TGCGCCAGCAGCTTGGCGGGACAAAGCTCCTACAATGAGCAGTTCTTC
TRBD1	TRBJ1-2	13	TRBV13	-	CASSRDREYGYTF	TGTGCCAGCAGCAGGGACAGGGAGTATGGCTACACCTTC
TRBD1	TRBJ1-1	16	TRBV13	-	CASSFGTGQVNTEAFF	TGTGCCAGCAGCTTCGGGACGGGACAGGTGAACACTGAAGCTTTCTTT
TRBD2	TRBJ2-5	15	TRBV7-2	-	CASSLVTSVQETQYF	TGTGCCAGCAGCCTCGTAACTAGCGTTCAAGAGACCCAGTACTTC
TRBD2	TRBJ2-2	17	TRBV14	-	CASSQVGLAGVTGELFF	TGTGCCAGCAGCCAAGTCGGACTAGCGGGTGTAACCGGGGAGCTGTTTTTT
TRBD1	TRBJ1-4	15	TRBV5-6	-	CASSLVQGVNEKLFF	TGTGCCAGCAGCTTGGTACAGGGGGTGAATGAAAAACTGTTTTTT
TRBD1	TRBJ2-5	15	TRBV28	-	CASSLDRDVGETQYF	TGTGCCAGCAGCCTCGACAGGGACGTTGGGGAGACCCAGTACTTC
TRBD2	TRBJ2-3	15	TRBV11-2	-	CASSPGTSVPDTQYF	TGTGCCAGCAGCCCAGGGACTAGCGTACCAGATACGCAGTATTTT
TRBD1	TRBJ2-3	14	TRBV19	-	CASSMGQSTDTQYF	TGTGCCAGTAGTATGGGACAGAGCACAGATACGCAGTATTTT
TRBD2	TRBJ2-1	15	TRBV25-1	-	CASSPGGSSYNEQFF	TGTGCCAGCTCCCCGGGGGGGAGCTCCTACAATGAGCAGTTCTTC
TRBD1	TRBJ2-5	15	TRBV7-6	-	CASSKGQGGTETQYF	TGTGCCAGCAGCAAGGGACAGGGCGGTACGGAGACCCAGTACTTC
TRBD1	TRBJ1-1	13	TRBV27	-	CASRITGGTEAFF	TGTGCCAGCAGGATAACAGGGGGTACTGAAGCTTTCTTT
-	TRBJ2-6	19	TRBV7-9	-	CSSSSRAGSTYSGANVLTF	TGTTCCAGCAGCTCCCGGGCGGGGAGCACTTACTCTGGGGCCAACGTCCTGACTTTC
TRBD2	TRBJ2-1	15	TRBV10-3	few	CAISELAGGYNEQFF	TGTGCCATCAGTGAACTAGCGGGGGGGTACAATGAGCAGTTCTTC
TRBD1	TRBJ1-1	13	TRBV4-1	-	CASSPTGEPEAFF	TGCGCCAGCAGCCCTACAGGGGAACCTGAAGCTTTCTTT
-	TRBJ2-1	15	TRBV6-6	few	CASSYGRGQLNEQFF	TGTGCCAGCAGTTACGGTCGCGGGCAACTTAATGAGCAGTTCTTC
TRBD2	TRBJ2-7	15	TRBV5-1	once	CASSRVAGDTYEQYF	TGCGCCAGCAGCCGGGTAGCGGGAGATACCTACGAGCAGTACTTC
-	TRBJ2-2	16	TRBV11-2	few	CASSRPSVFFPGELFF	TGTGCCAGCAGCCGCCCCAGTGTTTTCTTCCCCGGGGAGCTGTTTTTT
-	TRBJ2-7	15	TRBV7-7	few	CASAPTGGTSGEQYF	TGTGCCAGCGCCCCCACTGGGGGGACTTCGGGGGAGCAGTACTTC
TRBD2	TRBJ2-2	14	TRBV28	-	CASRVGRHTGELFF	TGTGCCAGCCGCGTCGGGAGGCACACCGGGGAGCTGTTTTTT
-	TRBJ2-4	13	TRBV7-6	-	CASSPRAKNIQYF	TGTGCCAGCAGTCCACGGGCCAAAAACATTCAGTACTTC
TRBD2	TRBJ2-7	14	TRBV5-6	-	CASSFRGGAYEQYF	TGTGCCAGCAGCTTTCGGGGGGGGGCTTACGAGCAGTACTTC
TRBD1	TRBJ1-1	16	TRBV27	few	CASSGLSGTGNTEAFF	TGTGCCAGCAGCGGTTTATCCGGGACAGGAAACACTGAAGCTTTCTTT
TRBD1	TRBJ2-7	18	TRBV2	few	CASSAAGVPGQGLYEQYF	TGTGCCAGCAGTGCCGCGGGGGTGCCGGGACAGGGGTTGTACGAGCAGTACTTC
-	TRBJ2-5	14	TRBV15	-	CATSRDRGQETQYF	TGTGCCACCAGCAGAGACCGGGGACAAGAGACCCAGTACTTC
TRBD1	TRBJ2-7	15	TRBV5-5	-	CASRDLGTGGYEQYF	TGTGCCAGCAGGGACCTTGGGACAGGGGGCTACGAGCAGTACTTC
TRBD2	TRBJ2-7	15	TRBV27	-	CASSLVGGGDYEQYF	TGTGCCAGCAGTTTGGTTGGGGGGGGAGACTACGAGCAGTACTTC
-	TRBJ1-1	13	TRBV19	once	CASSIDFEGRAFF	TGTGCCAGTAGTATAGACTTCGAGGGGAGGGCTTTCTTT
TRBD2	TRBJ2-5	15	TRBV19	-	CASRAEIAGVKTQYF	TGTGCCAGTAGGGCCGAGATAGCGGGGGTGAAGACCCAGTACTTC
-	TRBJ2-7	14	TRBV28	-	CASSFIGGPYEQYF	TGTGCCAGCAGTTTCATCGGGGGGCCCTACGAGCAGTACTTC
-	TRBJ2-3	15	TRBV10-2	few	CASSLPLAHTDTQYF	TGCGCCAGCAGCCTTCCACTAGCACACACAGATACGCAGTATTTT
TRBD2	TRBJ2-7	18	TRBV27	-	CASSLGGAGASVSYEQYF	TGTGCCAGCAGTCTCGGGGGGGCGGGAGCCTCTGTTTCCTACGAGCAGTACTTC
-	TRBJ2-5	18	TRBV5-4	-	CASSLESSQGGIKETQYF	TGTGCCAGCAGCTTGGAGTCTAGCCAGGGGGGAATAAAAGAGACCCAGTACTTC
TRBD1	TRBJ2-7	16	TRBV2	-	CASSVYRDRGSYEQYF	TGTGCCAGCAGTGTTTACCGGGACAGGGGTTCCTACGAGCAGTACTTC
TRBD1	TRBJ2-6	15	TRBV6-1	-	CASSEDRGGANVLTF	TGTGCCAGCAGTGAAGACAGGGGTGGGGCCAACGTCCTGACTTTC
-	TRBJ2-5	14	TRBV7-9	-	CASSRGLLEETQYF	TGTGCCAGCAGCAGGGGACTTCTCGAGGAGACCCAGTACTTC
TRBD1	TRBJ2-7	12	TRBV29-1	-	CSVGTGGYEQYF	TGCAGCGTTGGGACAGGGGGATACGAGCAGTACTTC
TRBD2	TRBJ2-3	17	TRBV4-1	-	CASSQDRPSGMSDTQYF	TGCGCCAGCAGCCAAGATCGCCCTAGCGGGATGTCAGATACGCAGTATTTT
-	TRBJ1-2	12	TRBV6-5	few	CASSRERGGYTF	TGTGCCAGCAGCCGGGAGCGAGGTGGCTACACCTTC
TRBD2	TRBJ2-3	12	TRBV2	-	CATGRETDAQYF	TGTGCCACCGGGAGGGAAACAGATGCGCAGTATTTT
-	TRBJ1-1	10	TRBV29-1	-	CSVEVRVAFF	TGCAGCGTTGAAGTGAGGGTAGCTTTCTTT
-	TRBJ2-1	15	TRBV28	-	CASSPNWGPNNEQFF	TGTGCCAGCAGTCCCAATTGGGGGCCGAACAATGAGCAGTTCTTC
-	TRBJ1-5	14	TRBV4-1	few	CASSPTGVGQPQHF	TGCGCCAGCAGCCCGACCGGGGTCGGGCAGCCCCAGCATTTT
-	TRBJ1-3	13	TRBV11-1	-	CASSLYSGNTIYF	TGTGCCAGCAGCTTATACAGCGGAAACACCATATATTTT
TRBD2	TRBJ2-1	18	TRBV4-1	-	CASSQEAPSSGGYNEQFF	TGCGCCAGCAGCCAAGAAGCACCATCTAGCGGGGGTTACAATGAGCAGTTCTTC
-	TRBJ2-2	17	TRBV11-2	-	CASSLVSGGLMGGELFF	TGTGCCAGCAGCTTAGTCTCTGGAGGCCTCATGGGTGGGGAGCTGTTTTTT